This T cell receptor beta chain is drawn from a study of shared clonotypes between healthy human individuals. Overall study findings and caveats: Roughly 5% of naive CD4 clonotypes were shared across a handful of donors. Rarefaction gave evidence that sorted-subset sequencing remained incomplete despite large depth. An anticipated effect of sequencing depth on clonotype sharing among donors was recognized.

Pooled CD45RO+ cells and CCR7-negative CD45RA+ TemRA cells made up CD8 memory. Profiling relied on immunoSEQ multiplex PCR, and the TCRdb table lists in-frame clones only, not all of them. Altogether some 690,000 clones are present, 80% to 95% being singletons, with the ten largest covering about a third. This clone turned up a few times. Its antigen is currently unknown. V was cut by 4 bases and J by 4 bases, with 4 bases left in between. The CDR3 is made up of 11 amino acids. The germline V gene encodes CDR1 MGHDK and CDR2 SYGVNS. What was sequenced was memory CD8+ T cells from PBMCs. The subset was: CD45RO+ cells pooled with CCR7-negative TemRA cells. V gene TRBV25-1 combines with J gene TRBJ1-1; D gene ambiguous. The receptor comes from a man between 18 and 29 years old in good health. Some clones in this sample may be carry-over from other donors' samples. CDR3 amino acids: CASSVGTEAFF. The CDR3, as DNA: TGTGCCAGCAGTGTGGGCACTGAAGCTTTCTTT.